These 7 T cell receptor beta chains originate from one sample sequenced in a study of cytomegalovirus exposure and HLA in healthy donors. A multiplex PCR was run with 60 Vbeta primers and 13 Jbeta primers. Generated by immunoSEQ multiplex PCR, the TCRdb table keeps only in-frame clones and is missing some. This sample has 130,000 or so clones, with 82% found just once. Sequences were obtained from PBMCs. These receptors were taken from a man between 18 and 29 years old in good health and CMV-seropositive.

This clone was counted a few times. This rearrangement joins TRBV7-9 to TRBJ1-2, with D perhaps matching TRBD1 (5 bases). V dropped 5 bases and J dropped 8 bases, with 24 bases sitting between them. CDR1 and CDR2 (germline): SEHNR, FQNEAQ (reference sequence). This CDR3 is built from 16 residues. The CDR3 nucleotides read TGTGCCAGCAGCCGAGATTTGACAGTTCCTTCGGAGGGCTACACCTTC. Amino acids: CASSRDLTVPSEGYTF.

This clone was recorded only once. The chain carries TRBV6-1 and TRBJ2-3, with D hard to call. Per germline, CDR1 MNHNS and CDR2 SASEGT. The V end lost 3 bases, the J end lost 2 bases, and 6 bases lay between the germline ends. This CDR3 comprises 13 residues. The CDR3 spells CASSDGSTDTQYF. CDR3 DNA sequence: TGTGCCAGCAGTGACGGTTCCACAGATACGCAGTATTTT.

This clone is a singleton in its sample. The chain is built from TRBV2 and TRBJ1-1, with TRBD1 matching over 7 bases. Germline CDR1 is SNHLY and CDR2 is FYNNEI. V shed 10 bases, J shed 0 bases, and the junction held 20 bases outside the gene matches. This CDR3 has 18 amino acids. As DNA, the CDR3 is TGTGCCACCCAGGTCAACCCGGGGACAGAAAGTTTGAACACTGAAGCTTTCTTT. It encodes CATQVNPGTESLNTEAFF.

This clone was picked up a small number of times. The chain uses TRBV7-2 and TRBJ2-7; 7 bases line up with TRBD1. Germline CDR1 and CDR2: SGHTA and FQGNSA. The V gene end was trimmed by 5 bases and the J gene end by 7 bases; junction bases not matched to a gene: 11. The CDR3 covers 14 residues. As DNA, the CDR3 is TGTGCCAGCAGCCCAGGGGGAAGGAGAGGGGAGCAGTACTTC. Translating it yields CASSPGGRRGEQYF.

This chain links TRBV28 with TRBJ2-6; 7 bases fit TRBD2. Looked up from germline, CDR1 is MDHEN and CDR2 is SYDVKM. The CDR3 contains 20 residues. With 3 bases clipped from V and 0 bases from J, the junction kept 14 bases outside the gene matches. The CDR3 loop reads CASSFSVRDYVFSGANVLTF. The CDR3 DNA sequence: TGTGCCAGCAGTTTTTCCGTCCGGGACTACGTCTTCTCTGGGGCCAACGTCCTGACTTTC.

The DNA for the CDR3 is TGCAGCGTCCAACAGGGGCCTGGCTACACCTTC. Residues: CSVQQGPGYTF. This chain uses TRBV29-1 with TRBJ1-2; 7 nucleotides line up with TRBD1. The CDR3 contains 11 residues. Per germline, CDR1 SQVTM and CDR2 ANQGSEA. The junction had 5 bases not matched to a gene; V was cut back by 6 bases and J by 7 bases.

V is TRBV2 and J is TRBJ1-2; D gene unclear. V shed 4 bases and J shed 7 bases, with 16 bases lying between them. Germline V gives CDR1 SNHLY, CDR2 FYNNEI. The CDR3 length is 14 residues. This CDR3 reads CASSVANTPSGYTF. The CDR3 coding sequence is TGTGCCAGCAGTGTGGCCAACACCCCTAGTGGCTACACCTTC.